The 18 T cell receptor beta chains below were found in one sample sequenced in a study of PD-1 blockade in classical Hodgkin lymphoma (dated by TCRdb to 2020 to 2022). Interpreted using the paper, the time point label stands for: cycle 1 day 1 (C1D1), immediately before nivolumab initiation. Every trial patient had relapsed following autologous stem cell transplantation, and prior brentuximab vedotin exposure was what differed among cohorts A, B and C. Receptors were amplified or captured by the immunoSEQ multiplex PCR assay. The immuneACCESS repertoire file appears here via TCRdb, limited to in-frame rearrangements. These files lack a portion of the clones; in checked studies, under half of the deficit traces to unresolved V genes, and the cause of the others is not known. For this sample the table gives approximately 37,000 clones, of which around 78% were detected only once. Roughly an eighth of the sample is taken by the ten largest.

Sequenced material: peripheral blood mononuclear cells (PBMCs), taken at baseline. These receptors came from a human donor with classical Hodgkin lymphoma.

This clone occurred a few times. This chain links TRBV9 with TRBJ1-1, with 7 bases lining up with TRBD1. This CDR3 has 16 amino acids. V dropped 2 bases and J dropped 5; count of bases not matched to a gene: 12. Germline values: CDR1 SGDLS, CDR2 YYNGEE. CDR3 sequence: CASSVGRTGALTEAFF. The CDR3 DNA reads TGTGCCAGCAGCGTCGGCCGAACAGGGGCGTTGACTGAAGCTTTCTTT.

The CDR3 region is CASNPVGTGVHEQYF. CDR3 bases: TGTGCCAGCAACCCCGTCGGGACAGGGGTCCACGAGCAGTACTTC. This rearrangement joins TRBV27 to TRBJ2-7; 10 nucleotides line up with TRBD1. Germline lookup yields CDR1 MNHEY and CDR2 SMNVEV (reference sequence). This CDR3 comprises 15 residues. Trimming removed 7 bases from V and 5 bases from J; junction bases left unmatched: 11.

J is TRBJ2-3 and V is TRBV5-4, with 11 bases matching TRBD2. Germline assignment: CDR1 SGHNT and CDR2 YYREEE (reference sequence). This CDR3 contains 16 residues. Trimming took 2 bases from V and 4 from J; bases not matched to a gene: 6. CDR3 residues: CASSFPGLAVADTQYF. The CDR3 DNA sequence: TGTGCCAGCAGCTTCCCGGGACTAGCGGTAGCAGATACGCAGTATTTT.

V is TRBV27 and J is TRBJ1-4, with D perhaps matching TRBD1 (6 bases). The length of the CDR3 is 12 residues. CDR1 and CDR2 from the germline V gene are MNHEY and SMNVEV (reference sequence). The germline V and J ends were trimmed by 5 bases and 13 bases, with 14 bases remaining between them. CDR3 in amino acids: CASSLRGGGLFF. The CDR3 DNA follows: TGTGCCAGCAGTCTCCGGGGAGGGGGACTGTTTTTT.

This clone has a handful of counts. The chain links TRBV30 to TRBJ1-1; weak D call: TRBD1 (5 bases). The V end lost 2 bases, the J end lost 10 bases, and 11 bases lay between the germline ends. The CDR3 contains 11 residues. Germline loops: CDR1 GTSNPN, CDR2 SVGIG (reference sequence). The CDR3 reads CAWSPGGGAFF. CDR3 in DNA: TGTGCCTGGAGTCCCGGGGGGGGAGCTTTCTTT. Filled out from reference TRBV30 and TRBJ1-1, the complete variable domain reads SQTIHQWPATLVQPVGSPLSLECTVEGTSNPNLYWYRQAAGRGLQLLFYSVGIGQISSEVPQNLSASRPQDRQFILSSKKLLLSDSGFYLCAWSPGGGAFFGQGTRLTVV.

The V call is TRBV11-2, the J call TRBJ1-2; D possibly corresponds to TRBD1 (6 bases). V dropped 5 bases and J dropped 7 bases, with 17 bases sitting between them. The CDR3 is made up of 14 amino acids. Germline CDR1 and CDR2: SGHAT and FQNNGV. The CDR3 nucleotides read TGTGCCAGCAGCCCTACCACAGGGAACCGTGGCTACACCTTC. Translating it yields CASSPTTGNRGYTF.

The chain has TRBV7-8 and TRBJ2-3; possible D gene TRBD2, 5 bases. The germline CDR1 and CDR2 sequences are SGHVS and FQNEAQ. The V end lost 0 bases, the J end lost 0 bases, and 10 bases lay between the germline ends. The length of the CDR3 is 16 residues. CDR3 in DNA: TGTGCCAGCAGCTTAGCGCGTTGGACTAGCACAGATACGCAGTATTTT. Translated: CASSLARWTSTDTQYF.

The chain has TRBV6-6 and TRBJ2-7; TRBD1 matches 8 bases. Germline V gene lookup returns CDR1 MNHNY and CDR2 SVGAGI (reference sequence). The CDR3 runs 16 residues. V shed 5 bases and J 2 bases; nucleotides not matched to a gene: 11. This CDR3 reads CASSKPSGTGTYEQYF. CDR3 nucleotides: TGTGCCAGCAGTAAACCTTCCGGGACAGGAACCTACGAGCAGTACTTC.

The V gene is TRBV7-2, the J gene TRBJ2-1; D is possibly TRBD2 (5 bases). There are 16 residues in the CDR3. Germline V lookup: CDR1 SGHTA, CDR2 FQGNSA. Trimming removed 7 bases from V and 4 bases from J, with 20 bases in between. Here the CDR3 DNA reads TGTGCCAGCAACCCATACGTCGGGGTGGGATACAATGAGCAGTTCTTC. Translated, it gives CASNPYVGVGYNEQFF.

This sequence joins TRBV4-3 and TRBJ2-7; D unclear. Per the germline V gene, CDR1 is LGHNA and CDR2 is YSLEER. Deletions cut 1 base from V and 2 bases from J, with 12 bases between. The CDR3 loop spans 15 amino acids. In DNA form, the CDR3 reads TGCGCCAGCAGCCAAGGGGTTAGTGACACCTACGAGCAGTACTTC. Protein product: CASSQGVSDTYEQYF.

The chain recombines TRBV19 with TRBJ2-5; D is perhaps TRBD1 (8 bases). This CDR3 has 16 residues. Germline values: CDR1 LNHDA, CDR2 SQIVND (reference sequence). V gave up 1 base and J gave up 2 bases, with 14 bases separating them. Here the CDR3 DNA reads TGTGCCAGTAGTATAGGGGAGGGGACAGGACAAGAGACCCAGTACTTC. Protein: CASSIGEGTGQETQYF.

The chain couples TRBV5-1 to TRBJ1-3, with 7 bases matching TRBD1. The junction had 12 bases not matched to a gene; V was cut back by 0 bases and J by 0 bases. The CDR3 consists of 19 residues. The germline gives CDR1 SGHRS, CDR2 YFSETQ. DNA of the CDR3: TGCGCCAGCAGCTTGGAAGAGGGGGCGAAGGGTGGCTCTGGAAACACCATATATTTT. Amino acids: CASSLEEGAKGGSGNTIYF.

This clone was detected once. The V call is TRBV2, the J call TRBJ2-3, with D possibly matching TRBD2 (6 bases). The germline CDR1 and CDR2 sequences are SNHLY and FYNNEI. V was shortened by 6 bases and J by 0 bases, with 10 bases between the two germline ends. This CDR3 has 14 residues. The CDR3, as DNA: TGTGCCAGCAGGGAGCGGGTTAGCACAGATACGCAGTATTTT. Encoded protein: CASRERVSTDTQYF.

The chain is built from TRBV11-3 and TRBJ2-5, with D possibly being TRBD1 (7 bases). Deletions cut 4 bases from V and 4 bases from J, with 10 bases between. The CDR3 is 13 residues long. Germline V lookup: CDR1 SGHNT, CDR2 YENEEA. CDR3 loop: CASSSQGGETQYF. CDR3 nucleotides: TGTGCCAGCAGCTCTCAGGGGGGAGAGACCCAGTACTTC.

This rearrangement joins TRBV9 to TRBJ2-7; 7 nucleotides align to TRBD1. The CDR3 covers 14 residues. The V gene's germline CDR1 is SGDLS and CDR2 YYNGEE. V was clipped by 0 bases and J by 3 bases; unmatched bases: 3. For the CDR3, the DNA is TGTGCCAGCAGCGTAGGAGGGACAGACTACGAGCAGTACTTC. As protein: CASSVGGTDYEQYF.

The rearrangement uses TRBV4-3 and TRBJ1-6; TRBD1 agrees at 9 bases. The CDR3 extends over 14 amino acids. CDR1 is LGHNA and CDR2 is YSLEER in the germline V gene. V shed 0 bases and J 13 bases; nucleotides not matched to a gene: 4. The CDR3 region is CASSQDHGTGPLHF. For the CDR3, the DNA is TGCGCCAGCAGCCAAGATCACGGGACAGGGCCCCTCCACTTT.

The gene calls are TRBV5-1 and TRBJ1-1; D remains ambiguous. The CDR3 runs to 16 residues. The V gene lost 7 bases and the J gene lost 0 bases, with 19 bases spanning the gap. CDR1 and CDR2 from the germline V gene are SGHRS and YFSETQ. CDR3 bases: TGCGCCAGCTTTAATCCCCGTGAGGATATGAACACTGAAGCTTTCTTT. Its translation is CASFNPREDMNTEAFF.

The rearrangement joins TRBV6-1 to TRBJ2-2, with 8 bases identical to TRBD2. The CDR3 spans 15 residues. Germline V CDR1 and CDR2: MNHNS, SASEGT. V was pared by 4 bases and J by 3 bases, with 4 bases of the junction left unmatched. As DNA, the CDR3 is TGTGCCAGCAGTGTGCGGGGGGCGGACACCGGGGAGCTGTTTTTT. It specifies CASSVRGADTGELFF.